The 5 T cell receptor beta chains in this list originate from one sample, sequenced in a study of cytomegalovirus exposure and HLA in healthy donors. PCR involved 60 Vbeta and 13 Jbeta primers. Profiled with immunoSEQ multiplex PCR; TCRdb holds only in-frame clones, not every one. Among about 200,000 clones listed, around 73% were seen once. The sample comprised PBMCs. The receptors were sampled from a woman in her 30s in good health and CMV-seronegative.

The count of this clone is one. The chain uses TRBV4-1 and TRBJ1-6; 9 nucleotides agree with TRBD1. V trimming: 1 base; J trimming: 4 bases; junction bases outside the gene matches: 8. This CDR3 is built from 18 residues. Germline-derived CDR1 and CDR2 are MGHRA and YSYEKL. The CDR3 loop reads CASSQAQGAPFYNSPLHF. CDR3 nucleotides: TGCGCCAGCAGCCAAGCACAGGGGGCACCTTTTTATAATTCACCCCTCCACTTT.

This clone was picked up a small number of times. This chain uses TRBV6-5 with TRBJ2-7; 12 nucleotides align to TRBD2. Germline CDR1 reads MNHEY; CDR2 reads SVGAGI. The CDR3 is 16 residues long. J gave up 4 bases and V 0 bases, and 4 bases lay outside the gene matches. CDR3 bases: TGTGCCAGCAGTTACTCGGCTAGCGGGGGGGAATACGAGCAGTACTTC. The encoded protein is CASSYSASGGEYEQYF.

This clone was detected a few times. The chain employs TRBV7-9 and TRBJ1-5; D perhaps matches TRBD1 (5 bases). V shed 2 bases and J shed 7 bases, with 12 bases lying between them. Germline V CDR1 and CDR2: SEHNR, FQNEAQ (reference sequence). The CDR3 consists of 14 residues. This chain's CDR3 is CASSLNPGNQPQHF. CDR3 DNA: TGTGCCAGCAGCTTAAATCCAGGGAACCAGCCCCAGCATTTT.

This clone occurred a few times. Different DNA sequences within this sample yield the same CDR3. The genes are TRBV5-6 and TRBJ2-7; 12 bases are a match to TRBD2. With 2 bases clipped from V and 2 bases from J, the junction kept 5 bases outside the gene matches. CDR1 and CDR2 (germline): SGHDT, YYEEEE. The CDR3 contains 16 residues. CDR3 loop: CASSLRLAGATYEQYF. DNA for the CDR3: TGTGCCAGCAGCTTAAGACTAGCGGGGGCGACCTACGAGCAGTACTTC.

The chain has TRBV28 and TRBJ2-7; 9 bases are shared with TRBD2. The CDR3 runs to 15 residues. The V and J ends lost 3 bases and 6 bases, in that order; junction bases with no gene match: 9. Germline CDR1 MDHEN, CDR2 SYDVKM. The CDR3 DNA is TGTGCCAGCAGTTTCGTCGCGGGAGGGCCCACCGAGCAGTACTTC. Translation: CASSFVAGGPTEQYF.